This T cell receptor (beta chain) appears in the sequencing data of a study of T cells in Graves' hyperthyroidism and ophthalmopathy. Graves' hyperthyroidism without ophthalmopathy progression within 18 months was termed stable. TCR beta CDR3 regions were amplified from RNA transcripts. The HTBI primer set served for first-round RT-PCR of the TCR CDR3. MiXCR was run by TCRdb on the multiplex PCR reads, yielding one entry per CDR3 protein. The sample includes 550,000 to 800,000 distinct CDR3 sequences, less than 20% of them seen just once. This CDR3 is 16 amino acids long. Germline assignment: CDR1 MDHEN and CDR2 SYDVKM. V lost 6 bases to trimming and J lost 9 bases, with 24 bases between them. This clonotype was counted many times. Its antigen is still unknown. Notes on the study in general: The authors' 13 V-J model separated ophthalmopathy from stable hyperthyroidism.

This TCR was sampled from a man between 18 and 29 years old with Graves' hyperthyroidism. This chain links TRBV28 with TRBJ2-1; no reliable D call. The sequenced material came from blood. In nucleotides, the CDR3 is TGTGCCAGCAGCCCCGCCGCCGGGCGGATACGCACTGAGCAGTTCTTC. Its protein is CASSPAAGRIRTEQFF.